The entry that follows covers one TCR beta chain sequence. This clone showed up just a few times. Which antigen it targets is not known. Qualities for individual bases were not recorded, and no much larger clone is one base off. Trimming takes 4 bases off V and 3 bases off J; junction bases not matched to a gene: 9. Spanning cysteine to phenylalanine, the CDR3 consists of 17 amino acids. The DNA shown is the 51-base CDR3, in frame from base 1. The germline V gene (reference sequence) yields SEHNR for CDR1 and FQNEAQ for CDR2. The sample belongs to a study of cytomegalovirus exposure and HLA in healthy donors (dated by TCRdb to 2016 to 2017). With respect to the entire study: An earlier analysis of approximately 550 of the donors reported 250 to 300 Gb of sequence data and 100 million to 130 million unique TCR beta sequences from some 180 million T cells. Rather than drawing on any new phenotypic data, the later analysis identified candidate immune exposures from TCR beta sequences and the way those sequences occurred across donors. On average, about 240,000 unique TCR beta nucleotide sequences were sequenced per donor among a few hundred genotyped donors of the cohort, with about 17% of those sequences being non-productive. The study was designed to test whether signatures of past pathogen exposure could be identified by cataloging public T cell receptors. A later analysis re-examined previously published TCR beta repertoires from roughly 650 donors and added high-resolution HLA genotyping to investigate patterns of TCR occurrence. Because of strong linkage in the cohort, 4 to 6 DR-DQ haplotypes were treated as single units for association and clustering. Among the roughly 400 genotyped donors, around 81% belonged to the genetic ancestry cluster associated with self-reported Caucasian donors. An early release that covered approximately 600 HLA-typed donors contained around 300 gigabases of sequencing data and tens of millions of unique TCR sequences. All discovery cohort repertoires had been generated on a single sequencing platform. In an earlier analysis of 550 to 700 of the donors, high-throughput TCR beta sequencing was used to judge whether each TCR beta V gene segment behaved as functional or pseudogenic. Alongside the repertoire data, information on donor age, sex, ethnicity and CMV serostatus was compiled. The study used immunosequencing to profile the T cell repertoires of several hundred subjects and linked those repertoires to cytomegalovirus serostatus. HLA typing included class I and class II loci at four-digit resolution. The study combined high-throughput TCR immunosequencing, statistical association of individual TCRs with disease status, and machine learning to predict cytomegalovirus infection status. A separate validation cohort of over a hundred different subjects was used in addition to the 666-subject first cohort. Genome-wide SNP genotypes for about three fifths of the roughly 670 donors were used in a later genetic analysis, which treated that subset as a discovery cohort. Typing coverage differed by locus: A, B, C, DRB1 and DQB1 were typed in about 620-630 donors, DQA1 in 500 to 550, DPA1 in 606, and DPB1 in 472. General study outcomes and caveats: Presence/absence analyses assumed roughly uniform sequencing depth across donors, an assumption that may not hold. In an earlier analysis of 500 to 650 of the donors, most TCR beta V segments appeared in productive rearrangements about 90% or about 30% of the time, broadly matching IMGT annotations. Most TCR sequences were seen in very few donors, while some public TCRs were found in many individuals. Compared with the roughly 600-donor mean, donors in an Asian-associated ancestry cluster had fewer N-insertions in productive TCRs, according to a later genetic analysis. Over 15 rarely observed V segments, including chromosome 9 orphons, were excluded from the earlier analysis of 550 to 700 of the donors because counts were too low. According to a later analysis, TCR association rates differed among HLA loci, with DRB1 alleles showing the most associated TCRs and HLA-C alleles showing the fewest. A cluster of highly shared sequence variants was judged likely to be a technical artifact of the sequencing pipeline. Linkage disequilibrium might explain the correlated functional status among segregating V segments, but an unknown experimental factor could not be ruled out. Immune exposure information for the cohort was limited to CMV serostatus. Most CMV-associated TCR beta chains appeared to be HLA-restricted in a later analysis, and the HLA associations seemed to be driven largely by CMV exposure. Because the 87-base-pair reads could not distinguish some IMGT-functional V segments, including TRBV6-2 and TRBV6-3, those segments were excluded. Only TCR beta chains were sequenced in this cohort, and the absence of alpha or paired-chain data limited detectable features. Because HLA typing was unavailable for some donors at each locus, only the typed subset was used in association tests. It was suggested by the authors that the approach could potentially be generalized to other disease states and immunological phenotypes. Strong co-occurrence of HLA alleles, especially DR and DQ, made assigning TCR associations to individual alleles difficult. A later analysis associated about 16,000 TCR beta sequences with specific HLA alleles at a false discovery rate of 0.05. The classifier was reported to diagnose cytomegalovirus status with high specificity and sensitivity in both the original and validation cohorts. An association between a missense DCLRE1C variant and V-gene and J-gene trimming of TCR beta chains was found in a later genetic analysis and replicated in an independent cohort. A further reported finding was that TCR beta sequences accurately predicted the HLA-A and HLA-B alleles for most subjects in the first cohort. In a later analysis, HLA-associated TCR beta chains showed more clonal expansion and lower generation probabilities than non-associated chains that were equally common. In a later analysis, several top co-occurrence clusters were reported to appear linked to parvovirus B19, influenza, CMV and Epstein-Barr virus. A few of the identified cytomegalovirus-associated TCR beta chains were confirmed in vitro to be specific for cytomegalovirus antigens. A total of 150 to 200 TCR beta chains were listed by the study as associated with cytomegalovirus.

The library was produced with the immunoSEQ multiplex PCR assay. For the multiplex PCR, a mixture combining 60 forward primers for TCR Vbeta segments and 13 reverse primers for TCR Jbeta segments was used. A multiplex PCR assay on genomic DNA amplified the CDR3 region of rearranged TCR beta genes. On the Illumina HiSeq System, the amplified TCR beta libraries were sequenced as 87-base-pair reads. Per the original workflow: A later analysis tallied 70 million to 100 million unique TCR beta chains across the roughly 610 repertoires, and about 12 million of those chains were shared by two or more donors. Raw reads were error-corrected and collapsed into unique sequences by a nearest-neighbor algorithm in which closely related sequences were merged to remove PCR and sequencing errors. To assign V, D and J gene segments, CDR3 sequences were aligned to IMGT reference sequences. For a sequence to be retained, a match of at least six nucleotides to both a V gene segment and a J gene segment was required. A rearrangement counted as productive if the CDR3 had no stop codons and remained in frame with V and J, and every other rearrangement counted as non-productive. CDR3 was defined by IMGT convention, running from the second conserved V-encoded cysteine to the conserved J-encoded phenylalanine. In an earlier analysis of more than 550 of the donors, sequences lacking an unambiguous match to a single V gene segment were excluded. An earlier analysis of a few hundred of the donors called V segments functional above 56.7% productive rearrangements and segregating when the between-donor standard deviation exceeded 5%. A statistical classification framework was developed to diagnose cytomegalovirus status using the catalog of TCR beta chain sequences. In a later analysis, V and J genes were assigned by comparing TCR nucleotide sequences against IMGT/GENE-DB human TR gene sequences. A later analysis assigned CDR3 sequences and most-parsimonious VDJ recombination scenarios with the TCRdist pipeline. In a later analysis, each TCR beta chain was defined by its CDR3 amino acid sequence together with its V-gene family, and reads lacking a unique V-gene family were excluded. In a later analysis, 450 to 600 highly shared, low-generation-probability nucleotide sequences were removed to address suspected cross-contamination and a sequencing artifact. In a later analysis, a clonal expansion index was calculated for each public chain from normalized within-repertoire ranks of inferred template counts. A later analysis computed generation probabilities with a VDJ recombination model fitted to out-of-frame rearrangements, and checked the results against IGoR. A later analysis scored TCR-TCR, TCR-HLA and TCR-CMV co-occurrence with hypergeometric tests, applying a repertoire-size bias correction to TCR pairs. In a later analysis, false discovery rates were estimated by permuting HLA or CMV assignments 20 times. In a later analysis, co-occurring TCRs were grouped using DBSCAN, with TCRdist sequence similarity added in when clustering inside HLA-allele-positive subsets. Repertoires with fewer than 30,000 or more than 120,000 public chains, plus five repertoires with anomalous nucleotide sharing, were excluded from co-occurrence clustering. The immuneACCESS repertoire file appears here via TCRdb, limited to in-frame rearrangements. These files lack a portion of the clones; in checked studies, under half of the deficit traces to unresolved V genes, and the cause of the others is not known. The DNA gave D and trimming, while V, J and clone size come from that table. The sample has 180,000 or so clones on record, about 75% of them singletons. Roughly 7.1% of the sample lies in the top ten.

The cohort consisted of some 730 healthy bone marrow donors. At the time of sampling, every cohort member was nominally healthy, though immune exposures that went unrecorded were likely present. The donor tested CMV seropositive and was one of the 289 seropositive cohort members. Every donor gave a peripheral blood sample, and the peripheral blood mononuclear cells from that sample were used for TCR beta sequencing. Genomic DNA was extracted from the blood cell samples with the Qiagen DNeasy Blood Extraction Kit. Here the chain combines TRBV7-9 and TRBJ2-2, with 9 central nucleotides matching TRBD1. This TCR was recovered from a woman aged 40-49 years in good health and CMV-seropositive. The sequencing input was PBMCs. This receptor has the CDR3 CASSSDRGTRYTGELFF. The DNA sequence is as follows: TGTGCCAGCAGCTCCGACAGGGGGACAAGATACACCGGGGAGCTGTTTTTT. Outside the CDR3, residues come from the reference TRBV7-9 and TRBJ2-2 proteins, so the full variable domain is: DTGVSQNPRHKITKRGQNVTFRCDPISEHNRLYWYRQTLGQGPEFLTYFQNEAQLEKSRLLSDRFSAERPKGSFSTLEIQRTEQGDSAMYLCASSSDRGTRYTGELFFGEGSRLTVL.